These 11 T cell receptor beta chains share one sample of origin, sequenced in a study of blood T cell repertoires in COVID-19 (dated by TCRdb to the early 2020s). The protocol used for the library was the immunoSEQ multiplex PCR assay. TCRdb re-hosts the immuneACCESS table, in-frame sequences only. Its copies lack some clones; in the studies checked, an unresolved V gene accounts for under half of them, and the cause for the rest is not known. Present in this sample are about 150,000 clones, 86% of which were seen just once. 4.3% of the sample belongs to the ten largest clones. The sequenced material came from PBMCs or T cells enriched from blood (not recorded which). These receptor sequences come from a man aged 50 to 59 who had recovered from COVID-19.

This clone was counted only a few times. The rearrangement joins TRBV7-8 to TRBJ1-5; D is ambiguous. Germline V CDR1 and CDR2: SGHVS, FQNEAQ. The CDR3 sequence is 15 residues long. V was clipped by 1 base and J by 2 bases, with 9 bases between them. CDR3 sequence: CASSLENVGNQPQHF. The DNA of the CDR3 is TGTGCCAGCAGCTTAGAAAATGTCGGCAATCAGCCCCAGCATTTT.

CDR3 in amino acids: CASSKEAPMNTEAFF. CDR3 DNA: TGTGCCAGCAGCAAAGAAGCCCCAATGAACACTGAAGCTTTCTTT. The chain combines TRBV21-1 with TRBJ1-1. TRBV21-1 is assigned pseudogene status. The CDR3 spans 15 residues.

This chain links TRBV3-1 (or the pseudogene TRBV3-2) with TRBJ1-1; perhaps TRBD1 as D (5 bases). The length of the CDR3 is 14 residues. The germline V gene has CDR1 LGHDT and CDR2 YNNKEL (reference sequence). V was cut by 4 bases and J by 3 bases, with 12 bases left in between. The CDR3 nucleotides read TGTGCCAGCAGCCCGGACACCGGCTACACTGAAGCTTTCTTT. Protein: CASSPDTGYTEAFF.

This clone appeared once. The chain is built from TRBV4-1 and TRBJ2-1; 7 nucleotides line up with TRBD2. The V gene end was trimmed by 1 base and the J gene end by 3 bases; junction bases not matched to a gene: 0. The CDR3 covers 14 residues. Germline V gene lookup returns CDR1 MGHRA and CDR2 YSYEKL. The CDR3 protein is CASSQAGGYNEQFF. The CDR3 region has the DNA TGCGCCAGCAGCCAAGCGGGGGGCTACAATGAGCAGTTCTTC.

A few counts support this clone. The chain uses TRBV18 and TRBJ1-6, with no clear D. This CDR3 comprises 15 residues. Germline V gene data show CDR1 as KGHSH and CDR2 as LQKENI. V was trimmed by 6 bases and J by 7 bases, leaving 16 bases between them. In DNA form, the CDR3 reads TGTGCCAGCTCCCCTAGTGGAGGGCCCAATTCACCCCTCCACTTT. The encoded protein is CASSPSGGPNSPLHF.

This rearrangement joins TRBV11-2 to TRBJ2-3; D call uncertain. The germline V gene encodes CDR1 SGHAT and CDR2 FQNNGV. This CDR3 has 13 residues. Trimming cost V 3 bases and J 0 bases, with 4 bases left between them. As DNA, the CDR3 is TGTGCCAGCAGCTTGGCAAGCACAGATACGCAGTATTTT. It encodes CASSLASTDTQYF.

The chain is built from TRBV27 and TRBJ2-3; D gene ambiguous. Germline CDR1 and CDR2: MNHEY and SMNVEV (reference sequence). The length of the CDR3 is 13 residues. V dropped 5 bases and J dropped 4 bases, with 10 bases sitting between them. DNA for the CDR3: TGTGCCAGCAGTCTAAGCACTTCAGATACGCAGTATTTT. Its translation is CASSLSTSDTQYF.

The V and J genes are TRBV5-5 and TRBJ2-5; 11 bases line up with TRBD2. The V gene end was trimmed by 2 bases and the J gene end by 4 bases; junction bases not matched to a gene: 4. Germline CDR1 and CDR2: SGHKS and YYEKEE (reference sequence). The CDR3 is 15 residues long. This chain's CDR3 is CASSFGGTSGETQYF. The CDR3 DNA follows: TGTGCCAGCAGCTTTGGAGGGACTAGCGGAGAGACCCAGTACTTC.

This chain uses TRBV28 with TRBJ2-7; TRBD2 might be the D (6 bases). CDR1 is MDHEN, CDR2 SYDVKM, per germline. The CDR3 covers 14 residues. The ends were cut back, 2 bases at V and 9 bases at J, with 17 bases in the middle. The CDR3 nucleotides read TGTGCCAGCAGTTTACCGGGAGTAAGTTCCGGGCAGTACTTC. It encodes CASSLPGVSSGQYF. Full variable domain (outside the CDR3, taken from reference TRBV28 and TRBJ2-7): DVKVTQSSRYLVKRTGEKVFLECVQDMDHENMFWYRQDPGLGLRLIYFSYDVKMKEKGDIPEGYSVSREKKERFSLILESASTNQTSMYLCASSLPGVSSGQYFGPGTRLTVT.

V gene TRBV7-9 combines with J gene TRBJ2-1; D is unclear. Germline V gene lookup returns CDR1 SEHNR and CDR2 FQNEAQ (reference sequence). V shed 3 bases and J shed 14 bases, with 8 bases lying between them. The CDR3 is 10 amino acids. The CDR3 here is CASSFPVEFF. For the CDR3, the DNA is TGTGCCAGCAGCTTCCCGGTTGAGTTCTTC.

CDR3 region: CASGLVREETQYF. Written as DNA, the CDR3 is TGTGCTAGTGGTTTGGTACGAGAAGAGACCCAGTACTTC. This chain connects TRBV12-5 to TRBJ2-5; no definite D call. The length of the CDR3 is 13 residues. Germline CDR1 is LGHNT and CDR2 is FRNRAP. Trimming pared 0 bases from V and 3 bases from J, leaving 5 bases between.